This T cell receptor (beta chain) appears in the sequencing data of a study of T cell responses to AZD1222 COVID-19 vaccine. The table came from immunoSEQ multiplex PCR; TCRdb's copy has only in-frame clones and leaves some out. The sample holds 150,000 to 200,000 clones, approximately 94% seen once. The length of the CDR3 is 14 residues. Germline lookup yields CDR1 MNHEY and CDR2 SMNVEV (reference sequence). V shed 0 bases and J shed 6 bases, with 6 bases lying between them. This clone came up once. V is TRBV27 and J is TRBJ1-6; D is possibly TRBD1 (5 bases). The TCR was taken from an adult who received the AZD1222 COVID-19 vaccine. The source was peripheral blood, collected 28 days after the second AZD1222 dose. The CDR3 bases are TGTGCCAGCAGTTTATCTGGGGGTAATTCACCCCTCCACTTT. Protein: CASSLSGGNSPLHF.